Below are 17 T cell receptor beta chains sequenced from a single sample in a study of OX40 agonist ivuxolimab in advanced cancers. Generated by immunoSEQ multiplex PCR, the TCRdb table keeps only in-frame clones and is missing some. The sample has nearly 60,000 clones, around 90% seen once; the top ten hold around 3.2%. Sequencing used CD4+ or CD8+ T cells sorted from blood, obtained in a trial of the OX40 agonist ivuxolimab. Receptors were obtained from an adult with an advanced solid tumor such as melanoma, head and neck, liver or kidney cancer.

This chain links TRBV30 with TRBJ1-4, with 7 bases that match TRBD1. The CDR3 has 15 residues. After removal of 3 bases from V and 0 bases from J, the junction contained 4 bases not matched to a gene. Germline V gene lookup returns CDR1 GTSNPN and CDR2 SVGIG (reference sequence). Here the CDR3 reads CAWRTGQTTNEKLFF. The CDR3 coding sequence is TGTGCCTGGAGGACAGGGCAAACAACTAATGAAAAACTGTTTTTT.

The chain is built from TRBV7-2 and TRBJ2-7, with D hard to call. The CDR3 length is 13 residues. V shed 4 bases and J shed 0 bases, with 7 bases lying between them. From germline, CDR1 is SGHTA and CDR2 FQGNSA. For the CDR3, the DNA is TGTGCCAGCAGCTCCCCGGTCTCCTACGAGCAGTACTTC. Amino acids: CASSSPVSYEQYF.

This clone turned up a few times. The chain links TRBV19 to TRBJ1-3, with D perhaps TRBD1 (5 bases). The ends were cut back, 4 bases at V and 0 bases at J, with 13 bases in the middle. In germline, CDR1 is LNHDA, CDR2 SQIVND (reference sequence). The CDR3 sequence is 16 residues long. The CDR3 here is CASSTPGLISGNTIYF. The DNA for the CDR3 is TGTGCCAGTAGTACGCCGGGACTAATCTCTGGAAACACCATATATTTT.

V and J are TRBV29-1 and TRBJ1-5; 7 nucleotides match TRBD1. V gave up 6 bases and J gave up 4 bases; unmatched junction bases: 9. Germline values: CDR1 SQVTM, CDR2 ANQGSEA. The CDR3 consists of 14 residues. The CDR3 sequence is CSVGPGQPNQPQHF. CDR3 coding DNA: TGCAGCGTAGGCCCGGGACAGCCAAATCAGCCCCAGCATTTT.

The V call is TRBV7-9, the J call TRBJ2-3, with no clear D. Germline V lookup: CDR1 SEHNR, CDR2 FQNEAQ (reference sequence). CDR3 length equals 13 residues. V was pared by 1 base and J by 3 bases, with 5 bases between. The CDR3 region has the DNA TGTGCCAGCAGCTTAGACCCGACAGATACGCAGTATTTT. It is translated as CASSLDPTDTQYF.

The CDR3 protein is CASSHPVTVNTEAFF. Written as DNA, the CDR3 is TGCGCCAGCAGCCATCCCGTGACGGTGAACACTGAAGCTTTCTTT. This chain links TRBV4-1 with TRBJ1-1; D is uncertain. Germline V gives CDR1 MGHRA, CDR2 YSYEKL. The CDR3 has 15 amino acids. V gave up 3 bases and J gave up 0 bases, with 11 bases separating them.

This clone was seen just once. The chain employs TRBV6-7 and TRBJ2-7; 7 bases line up with TRBD2. TRBV6-7 is noted as an ORF with a role that remains uncertain. The CDR3 spans 18 residues. V gave up 2 bases and J gave up 2 bases; unmatched junction bases: 15. CDR3 region: CASSYLGVAGCYTYEQYF. The DNA of the CDR3 is TGTGCCAGCAGTTACCTTGGGGTAGCGGGCTGCTATACCTACGAGCAGTACTTC.

The chain carries TRBV5-1 and TRBJ2-1, with D uncertain. The ends were cut back, 5 bases at V and 1 base at J, with 10 bases in the middle. The germline gives CDR1 SGHRS, CDR2 YFSETQ. The CDR3 has 14 amino acids. The CDR3 nucleotides are TGCGCCAGCAGGCTACGGAATTCCTACAATGAGCAGTTCTTC. It specifies CASRLRNSYNEQFF.

The chain carries TRBV7-9 and TRBJ1-5; 7 positions match TRBD1. V lost 5 bases, J lost 7 bases, and 5 bases stayed unmatched. Germline CDR1 is SEHNR and CDR2 is FQNEAQ (reference sequence). The CDR3 is made up of 13 amino acids. CDR3 DNA: TGTGCCAGCAGCCAAGACAGGGTCCAGCCCCAGCATTTT. Translation: CASSQDRVQPQHF.

The genes are TRBV5-4 and TRBJ2-1; D tentatively fits TRBD1 or TRBD2 (5 bases each). The germline CDR1 and CDR2 sequences are SGHNT and YYREEE (reference sequence). Between the trimmed V and J ends, which lost 4 bases and 3 bases, there was a span of 14 bases. This CDR3 has 15 residues. CDR3 sequence (DNA): TGTGCCAGCAGCCTGGGACGGGGATTCTACAATGAGCAGTTCTTC. Translated: CASSLGRGFYNEQFF.

As concerns this clone: In the same sample, other DNA sequences code for this CDR3. The chain has TRBV5-1 and TRBJ2-5, with unresolved D. The CDR3 loop spans 14 amino acids. The germline V and J ends were trimmed by 0 bases and 1 base, with 7 bases remaining between them. The germline V gene encodes CDR1 SGHRS and CDR2 YFSETQ. CDR3 in amino acids: CASSLGGGQETQYF. The CDR3 DNA reads as TGCGCCAGCAGCTTGGGCGGCGGCCAAGAGACCCAGTACTTC.

The chain links TRBV5-1 to TRBJ1-2; TRBD1 matches at 12 bases. V shed 4 bases, J shed 4 bases, and the junction held 8 bases outside the gene matches. CDR3 length: 16 residues. Looked up from germline, CDR1 is SGHRS and CDR2 is YFSETQ. CDR3 in DNA: TGCGCCAGCAGCCTGGGACAGGGGGCGTCTGGCTATGGCTACACCTTC. Its protein product is CASSLGQGASGYGYTF.

This rearrangement joins TRBV6-5 to TRBJ1-2; no definite D call. Per the germline V gene, CDR1 is MNHEY and CDR2 is SVGAGI. CDR3 length equals 15 residues. Between the trimmed V and J ends, which lost 8 bases and 3 bases, there was a span of 19 bases. The CDR3 nucleotides read TGTGCCAGCGGAGTCGGCCCGGGGTTGGACTATGGCTACACCTTC. This gives the protein CASGVGPGLDYGYTF.

Turning to this clone: At one end the junction does not follow the germline gene, possibly because of a read error. This chain joins TRBV7-7 and TRBJ2-1, with TRBD2 as a possible D gene (7 bases). Germline CDR1 is SSHAT and CDR2 is FNYEAQ (reference sequence). CDR3 size: 15 residues. Written as DNA, the CDR3 is TGTGCTAGCAGCCCGGACAGCGGGACGTACAATGAGCAGTTCTTC. Protein: CASSPDSGTYNEQFF.

The rearrangement joins TRBV5-5 to TRBJ2-7, with D tentatively TRBD1 (6 bases). The CDR3 loop spans 15 amino acids. With 0 bases removed from V and 2 bases from J, the gap between germline ends came to 12 bases. The germline V gene has CDR1 SGHKS and CDR2 YYEKEE (reference sequence). For the CDR3, the DNA is TGTGCCAGCAGCTTGGTCGGGACATCGACCTACGAGCAGTACTTC. It is translated as CASSLVGTSTYEQYF.

The V and J genes are TRBV6-1 and TRBJ1-5; tentatively, D is TRBD1 (6 bases). The germline V gene has CDR1 MNHNS and CDR2 SASEGT. The CDR3 is 14 residues long. Trimming shortened V by 4 bases and J by 2 bases, and 9 bases separated the two germline ends. CDR3: CASSGQVGNQPQHF. The DNA of the CDR3 is TGTGCCAGCAGTGGACAGGTAGGCAATCAGCCCCAGCATTTT.

This clone was found a few times. The chain uses TRBV5-1 and TRBJ2-1, with 12 bases identical to TRBD2. Germline V gene data show CDR1 as SGHRS and CDR2 as YFSETQ. V lost 5 bases and J lost 4; bases outside the gene matches: 1. This CDR3 has 14 residues. The CDR3 reads CASRTSGSYNEQFF. CDR3 bases: TGCGCCAGCAGGACTAGCGGGAGTTACAATGAGCAGTTCTTC.